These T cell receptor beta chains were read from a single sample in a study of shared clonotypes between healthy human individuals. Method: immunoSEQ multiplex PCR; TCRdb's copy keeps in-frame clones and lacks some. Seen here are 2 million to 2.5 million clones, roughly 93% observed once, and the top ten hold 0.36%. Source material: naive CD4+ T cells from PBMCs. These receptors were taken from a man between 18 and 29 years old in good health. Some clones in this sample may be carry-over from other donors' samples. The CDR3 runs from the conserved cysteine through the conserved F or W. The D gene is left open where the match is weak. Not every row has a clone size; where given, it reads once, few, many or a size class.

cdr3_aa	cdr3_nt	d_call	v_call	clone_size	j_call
CASSLTGGPDAFF	TGTGCCAGCAGCTTAACGGGGGGACCCGATGCTTTCTTT	-	TRBV7-2	-	TRBJ1-1
CASSQGHTSVAYEQYF	TGCGCCAGCAGCCAAGGCCATACTAGCGTAGCCTACGAGCAGTACTTC	TRBD2	TRBV4-1	-	TRBJ2-7
CASSARLRETQYF	TGTGCCAGCAGCGCCCGGTTGCGAGAGACCCAGTACTTC	-	TRBV9	-	TRBJ2-5
CASRERDRGDTQYF	TGTGCCAGCAGGGAGCGGGATAGGGGAGATACGCAGTATTTT	TRBD2	TRBV6-1	-	TRBJ2-3
CSVLTDTQYF	TGCAGCGTCCTCACAGATACGCAGTATTTT	-	TRBV29-1	-	TRBJ2-3
CASTQGADTEAFF	TGCGCCAGCACGCAGGGGGCTGACACTGAAGCTTTCTTT	TRBD1	TRBV5-1	few	TRBJ1-1
CASSEIAGEWDTQYF	TGTGCCAGCAGCGAGATAGCGGGAGAATGGGATACGCAGTATTTT	TRBD2	TRBV9	-	TRBJ2-3
CAWSPYSYEQYF	TGTGCCTGGAGTCCTTACTCCTACGAGCAGTACTTC	-	TRBV30	-	TRBJ2-7
CASSDRASTDTQYF	TGTGCCAGCAGTGACAGGGCCAGCACAGATACGCAGTATTTT	TRBD1	TRBV9	-	TRBJ2-3
CASSPLLGRTVEQYF	TGTGCCAGCAGCCCCCTTCTAGGCCGAACGGTGGAGCAGTACTTC	-	TRBV27	-	TRBJ2-7
CASSQEGQSDYNEQFF	TGTGCCAGCAGCCAAGAAGGTCAGTCAGATTACAATGAGCAGTTCTTC	-	TRBV4-2	-	TRBJ2-1
CASSQFFGTAQKLFF	TGCGCCAGCAGCCAATTCTTCGGGACAGCCCAAAAACTGTTTTTT	TRBD1	TRBV4-1	-	TRBJ1-4
CAWRGGRPPLYNEQFF	TGTGCCTGGAGGGGCGGGAGGCCTCCTCTCTACAATGAGCAGTTCTTC	TRBD2	TRBV30	-	TRBJ2-1
CSARTNTNEKLFF	TGCAGCGCAAGGACAAACACTAATGAAAAACTGTTTTTT	-	TRBV29-1	-	TRBJ1-4
CASSSAGTGSEKLFF	TGTGCCAGCAGCTCTGCCGGGACAGGGAGTGAAAAACTGTTTTTT	TRBD1	TRBV14	-	TRBJ1-4
CASSLHRTNQPQHF	TGCGCCAGCAGTCTTCACAGGACTAATCAGCCCCAGCATTTT	-	TRBV23-1	-	TRBJ1-5
CASGSTRFKSYGYTF	TGTGCTAGTGGTTCCACACGATTTAAAAGCTATGGCTACACCTTC	-	TRBV12-5	-	TRBJ1-2
CASSLGRANEKLFF	TGTGCCAGCAGCTTAGGGAGAGCTAATGAAAAACTGTTTTTT	-	TRBV7-8	once	TRBJ1-4
CASSLMGPSLNGELFF	TGTGCCAGCAGCTTAATGGGACCTTCTTTAAACGGGGAGCTGTTTTTT	-	TRBV7-3	-	TRBJ2-2
CASSFSGRQRTDTQYF	TGTGCCAGCAGCTTCAGCGGGAGGCAACGCACAGATACGCAGTATTTT	TRBD2	TRBV7-3	once	TRBJ2-3
CASSGANRGTGELFF	TGTGCCAGCAGTGGGGCCAACCGGGGCACCGGGGAGCTGTTTTTT	-	TRBV28	-	TRBJ2-2
CATTDREHEQFF	TGTGCCACCACGGACAGGGAGCATGAGCAGTTCTTC	TRBD1	TRBV28	-	TRBJ2-1
CASSLGQGGGNTIYF	TGTGCCAGCAGCTTGGGACAGGGGGGAGGAAACACCATATATTTT	TRBD1	TRBV5-4	-	TRBJ1-3
CASSQTGTYYEQYF	TGCGCCAGCAGCCAAACCGGGACGTACTACGAGCAGTACTTC	-	TRBV4-1	-	TRBJ2-7
CASSKEFNYGYTF	TGTGCCAGCAGCAAGGAATTTAACTATGGCTACACCTTC	-	TRBV6-1	-	TRBJ1-2
CASTNRGLPNEQFF	TGTGCCAGCACGAACCGGGGTCTACCCAATGAGCAGTTCTTC	-	TRBV27	-	TRBJ2-1
CAWSVWGGSSYF	TGTGCCTGGAGTGTATGGGGGGGCAGTTCCTACTTC	-	TRBV30	-	TRBJ2-5
CSVDQGQAGEQYF	TGCAGCGTTGACCAAGGACAGGCCGGCGAGCAGTACTTC	TRBD1	TRBV29-1	-	TRBJ2-7
CASSAKGPGRATDTQYF	TGCGCCAGCAGTGCTAAGGGTCCAGGGCGGGCAACAGATACGCAGTATTTT	-	TRBV4-1	-	TRBJ2-3
CASSAAQQGYEQYF	TGCGCCAGCAGCGCAGCCCAACAGGGGTACGAGCAGTACTTC	TRBD1	TRBV5-1	-	TRBJ2-7
CASLGSLRGNGYTF	TGTGCCAGCCTTGGCTCGCTCCGTGGGAATGGCTACACCTTC	-	TRBV28	-	TRBJ1-2
CASSPSAGGREQYF	TGTGCCAGCAGCCCAAGTGCGGGAGGGCGAGAGCAGTACTTC	TRBD2	TRBV7-3	-	TRBJ2-7
CASGGLPTSYEQYF	TGTGCCAGCGGAGGGCTGCCGACCTCCTACGAGCAGTACTTC	-	TRBV7-2	-	TRBJ2-7
CASSLQYRRFAFF	TGTGCCAGCAGTCTCCAGTACAGGCGGTTCGCTTTCTTT	-	TRBV28	-	TRBJ1-1
CASSWGPLDSPLHF	TGCGCCAGCAGTTGGGGCCCCTTAGATTCACCCCTCCACTTT	-	TRBV10-2	-	TRBJ1-6
CASSSGSRSADTQYF	TGTGCCAGCAGTTCCGGGTCTCGCTCGGCAGATACGCAGTATTTT	-	TRBV6-5	-	TRBJ2-3
CASSRTGGSGYTF	TGTGCCAGCAGCCGAACAGGGGGCTCTGGCTACACCTTC	TRBD1	TRBV6-5	-	TRBJ1-2
CASSILAGYGELFF	TGTGCCAGTAGTATACTAGCGGGATACGGGGAGCTGTTTTTT	TRBD2	TRBV19	-	TRBJ2-2
CASTVTGNYNEQFF	TGTGCCAGCACCGTGACAGGGAACTACAATGAGCAGTTCTTC	TRBD1	TRBV6-5	-	TRBJ2-1
CASSPTPGTPRGEQYF	TGTGCCAGCAGCCCCACCCCCGGGACTCCCCGAGGGGAGCAGTACTTC	-	TRBV11-2	-	TRBJ2-7
CATLSRGGSYNEQFF	TGTGCCACCTTATCTCGGGGGGGATCCTACAATGAGCAGTTCTTC	TRBD2	TRBV28	-	TRBJ2-1
CASSVAGPLTRTDTQYF	TGTGCCAGCAGCGTAGCCGGCCCACTAACTCGCACAGATACGCAGTATTTT	-	TRBV9	-	TRBJ2-3
CASSPASRRNTEAFF	TGTGCCAGCAGCCCCGCGAGTCGACGGAACACTGAAGCTTTCTTT	-	TRBV9	-	TRBJ1-1
CASSQGGRMNTEAFF	TGCGCCAGCAGCCAAGGAGGGCGGATGAACACTGAAGCTTTCTTT	-	TRBV4-1	-	TRBJ1-1
CRAERDLNEQFF	TGCAGAGCAGAGCGGGATTTAAATGAGCAGTTCTTC	TRBD2	TRBV29-1	-	TRBJ2-1
CASSERGSYEQYF	TGTGCCAGCAGTGAGAGGGGCTCCTACGAGCAGTACTTC	-	TRBV6-4	once	TRBJ2-7
CASSQATGASNQPQHF	TGCGCCAGCAGCCAGGCCACAGGGGCTAGCAATCAGCCCCAGCATTTT	TRBD1	TRBV4-1	-	TRBJ1-5
CASGRSGGTDTQYF	TGTGCCAGCGGCCGATCGGGGGGCACAGATACGCAGTATTTT	-	TRBV27	-	TRBJ2-3
CASSPGTPAETQYF	TGTGCCAGCAGTCCCGGGACTCCCGCGGAGACCCAGTACTTC	-	TRBV2	few	TRBJ2-5
CASSRDAVYNEQFF	TGTGCCAGCAGTAGGGACGCGGTCTACAATGAGCAGTTCTTC	-	TRBV7-3	-	TRBJ2-1
CASSTGGAGEWSPLHF	TGTGCCAGCAGTACTGGAGGGGCAGGGGAATGGTCACCCCTCCACTTT	-	TRBV7-9	-	TRBJ1-6
CASSLGPSYGYTF	TGTGCCAGCAGCTTAGGACCGTCCTATGGCTACACCTTC	-	TRBV7-3	once	TRBJ1-2
CAISDTSGRAPNEQFF	TGTGCCATCAGTGACACTAGCGGGAGGGCCCCCAATGAGCAGTTCTTC	TRBD2	TRBV10-3	-	TRBJ2-1
CASRRQVSAGEQYF	TGTGCCAGCAGAAGACAGGTTTCCGCCGGGGAGCAGTACTTC	-	TRBV6-1	-	TRBJ2-7
CASSLTGGPVGETQYF	TGCGCCAGCAGCTTAACCGGAGGGCCGGTGGGTGAGACCCAGTACTTC	-	TRBV5-1	-	TRBJ2-5
CASSLSFDTDTQYF	TGTGCCAGCAGTTTATCCTTTGACACAGATACGCAGTATTTT	-	TRBV27	-	TRBJ2-3
CASSRSGQPSTDTQYF	TGCGCCAGCAGCCGATCGGGACAGCCGAGCACAGATACGCAGTATTTT	TRBD1	TRBV4-3	-	TRBJ2-3
CASSFSGGWSKETQYF	TGCGCCAGCAGCTTCTCAGGGGGCTGGAGCAAAGAGACCCAGTACTTC	TRBD1	TRBV5-1	-	TRBJ2-5
CASSPFGASYNEQFF	TGTGCCAGCAGCCCCTTTGGGGCATCCTACAATGAGCAGTTCTTC	-	TRBV5-8	-	TRBJ2-1
CASSLRDRGSEQYF	TGTGCCAGCAGCCTCAGGGACAGGGGCTCCGAGCAGTACTTC	TRBD1	TRBV4-2	-	TRBJ2-7